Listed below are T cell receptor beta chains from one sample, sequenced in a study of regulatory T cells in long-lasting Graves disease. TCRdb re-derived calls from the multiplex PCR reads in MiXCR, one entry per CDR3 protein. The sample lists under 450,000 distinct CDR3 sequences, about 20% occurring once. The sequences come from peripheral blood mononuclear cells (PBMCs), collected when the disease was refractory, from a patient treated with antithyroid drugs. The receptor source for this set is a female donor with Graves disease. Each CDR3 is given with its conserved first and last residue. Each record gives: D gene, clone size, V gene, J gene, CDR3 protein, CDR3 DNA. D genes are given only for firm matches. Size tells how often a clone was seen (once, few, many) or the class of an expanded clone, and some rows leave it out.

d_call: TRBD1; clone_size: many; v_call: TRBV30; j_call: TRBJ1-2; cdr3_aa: CAWSRQGGYGYTF; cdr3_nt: TGTGCCTGGAGCCGACAGGGCGGCTATGGCTACACCTTC
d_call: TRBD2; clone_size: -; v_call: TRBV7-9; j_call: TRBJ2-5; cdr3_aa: CASSPRASGRNQETQYF; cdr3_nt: TGTGCCAGCAGCCCCCGGGCGAGCGGGAGGAATCAAGAGACCCAGTACTTC
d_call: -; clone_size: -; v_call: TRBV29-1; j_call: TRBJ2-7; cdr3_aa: CSVDKGSYEQYF; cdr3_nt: TGCAGCGTTGATAAAGGCTCCTACGAGCAGTACTTC
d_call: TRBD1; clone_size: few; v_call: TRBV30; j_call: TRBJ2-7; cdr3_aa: CAWTGQPSYEQYF; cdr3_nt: TGTGCCTGGACGGGACAGCCCTCCTACGAGCAGTACTTC
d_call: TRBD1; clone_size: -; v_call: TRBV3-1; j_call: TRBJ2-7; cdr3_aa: CASSPIRTGVQQYF; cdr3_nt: TGTGCCAGCAGCCCGATTAGGACAGGGGTACAGCAGTACTTC
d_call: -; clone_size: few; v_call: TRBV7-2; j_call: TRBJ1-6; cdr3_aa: CASSARQQEVGSPLHF; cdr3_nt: TGTGCCAGCAGCGCACGTCAACAGGAGGTCGGCTCACCCCTCCACTTT
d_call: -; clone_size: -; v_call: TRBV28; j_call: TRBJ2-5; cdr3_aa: CASKAAGWDETQYF; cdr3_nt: TGTGCCAGCAAGGCCGCAGGGTGGGATGAGACCCAGTACTTC
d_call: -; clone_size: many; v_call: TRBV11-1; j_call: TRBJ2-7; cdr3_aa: CASSLRGGSYEQYF; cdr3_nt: TGTGCCAGCAGCTTACGTGGGGGCTCCTACGAGCAGTACTTC
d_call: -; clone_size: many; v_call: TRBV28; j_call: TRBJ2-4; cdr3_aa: CASSVEGKIAKNIQYF; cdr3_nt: TGTGCCAGCAGCGTCGAGGGGAAGATAGCCAAAAACATTCAGTACTTC
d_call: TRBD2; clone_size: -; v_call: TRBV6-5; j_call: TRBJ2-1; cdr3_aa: CASSYASGNRNEQFF; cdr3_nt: TGTGCCAGCAGTTACGCTAGCGGGAATAGGAATGAGCAGTTCTTC
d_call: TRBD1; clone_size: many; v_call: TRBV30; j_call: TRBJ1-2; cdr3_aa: CAWSATGQGYGYTF; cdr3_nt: TGTGCCTGGAGTGCCACTGGACAGGGGTATGGCTACACCTTC
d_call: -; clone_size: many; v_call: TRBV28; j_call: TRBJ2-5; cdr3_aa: CASSLAAGGLQETQYF; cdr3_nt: TGTGCCAGCAGTTTGGCCGCCGGGGGCCTTCAAGAGACCCAGTACTTC
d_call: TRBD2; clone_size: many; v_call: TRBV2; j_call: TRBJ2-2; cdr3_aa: CASRGLAGVTGELFF; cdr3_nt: TGTGCCAGCAGGGGACTAGCGGGAGTCACCGGGGAGCTGTTTTTT
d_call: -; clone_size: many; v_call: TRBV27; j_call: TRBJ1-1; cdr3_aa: CASSLSPPDEAFF; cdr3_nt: TGTGCCAGCAGTTTATCGCCCCCAGATGAAGCTTTCTTT
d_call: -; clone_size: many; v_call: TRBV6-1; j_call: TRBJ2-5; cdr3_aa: CASRNSGRETQYF; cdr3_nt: TGTGCCAGCAGAAACTCCGGGCGAGAGACCCAGTACTTC
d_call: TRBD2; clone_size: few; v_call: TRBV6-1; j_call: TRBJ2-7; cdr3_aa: CASRHLAGAPEQYF; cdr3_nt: TGTGCCAGCAGACACCTAGCGGGAGCCCCCGAGCAGTACTTC
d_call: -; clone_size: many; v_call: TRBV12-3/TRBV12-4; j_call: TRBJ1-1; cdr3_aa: CASSPRGDTEAFF; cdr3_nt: TGTGCCAGCAGTCCGAGGGGGGACACTGAAGCTTTCTTT
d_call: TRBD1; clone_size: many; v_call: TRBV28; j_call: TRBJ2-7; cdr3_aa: CASSLTGTGDYEQYF; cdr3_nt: TGTGCCAGCAGTTTGACCGGGACAGGGGACTACGAGCAGTACTTC
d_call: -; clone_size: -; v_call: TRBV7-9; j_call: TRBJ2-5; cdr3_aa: CASSSEQGLTKETQYF; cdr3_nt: TGTGCCAGCAGCTCTGAACAGGGTTTGACTAAAGAGACCCAGTACTTC
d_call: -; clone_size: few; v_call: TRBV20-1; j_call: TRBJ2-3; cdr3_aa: CSARDFRGGGKSTDTQYF; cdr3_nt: TGCAGTGCTAGAGATTTTAGGGGGGGCGGGAAGAGCACAGATACGCAGTATTTT
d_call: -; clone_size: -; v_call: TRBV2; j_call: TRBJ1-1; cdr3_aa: CASGAGHINGGNTEAFF; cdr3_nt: TGTGCCAGCGGTGCGGGACACATAAACGGAGGGAACACTGAAGCTTTCTTT
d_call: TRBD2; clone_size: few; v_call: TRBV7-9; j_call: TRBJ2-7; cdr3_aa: CASQGTSGQYEQYF; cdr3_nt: TGTGCCAGCCAAGGGACTAGCGGGCAATACGAGCAGTACTTC
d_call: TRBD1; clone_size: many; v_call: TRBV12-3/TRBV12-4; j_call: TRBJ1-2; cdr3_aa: CASSRDRGTNYGYTF; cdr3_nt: TGTGCCAGCAGCCGGGACAGGGGTACTAACTATGGCTACACCTTC
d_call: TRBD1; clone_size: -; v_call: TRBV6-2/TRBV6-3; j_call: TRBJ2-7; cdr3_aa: CASSHRQGPSYEQYF; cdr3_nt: TGTGCCAGCAGTCACCGACAGGGGCCATCCTACGAGCAGTACTTC
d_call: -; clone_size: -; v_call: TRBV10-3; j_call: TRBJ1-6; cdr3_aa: CAMSRDKDNSPLHF; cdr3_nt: TGTGCCATGAGCCGGGACAAAGATAATTCACCCCTCCACTTT
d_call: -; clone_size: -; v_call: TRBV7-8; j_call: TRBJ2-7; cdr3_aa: CASSRTDNYEQYF; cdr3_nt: TGTGCCAGCAGTCGGACAGACAACTACGAGCAGTACTTC
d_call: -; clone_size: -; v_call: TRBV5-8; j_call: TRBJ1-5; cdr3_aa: CASSPRQSLNQPQHF; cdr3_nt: TGTGCCAGCAGCCCCAGACAGTCCCTCAATCAGCCCCAGCATTTT
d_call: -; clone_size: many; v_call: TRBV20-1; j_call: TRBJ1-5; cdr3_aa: CSANLGFSNQPQHF; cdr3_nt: TGCAGTGCTAACCTAGGGTTTAGCAATCAGCCCCAGCATTTT
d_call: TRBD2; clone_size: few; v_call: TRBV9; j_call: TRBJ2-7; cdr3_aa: CASSVGGRASDEQYF; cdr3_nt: TGTGCCAGCAGCGTAGGCGGGAGGGCCTCTGACGAGCAGTACTTC
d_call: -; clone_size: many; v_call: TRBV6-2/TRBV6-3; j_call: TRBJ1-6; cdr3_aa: CASSWTADSPLHF; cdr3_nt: TGTGCCAGCAGTTGGACGGCGGATTCACCCCTCCACTTT
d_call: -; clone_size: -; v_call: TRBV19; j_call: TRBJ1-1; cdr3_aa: CASSIPGTNTEAFF; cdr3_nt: TGTGCCAGTAGTATTCCAGGGACGAACACTGAAGCTTTCTTT
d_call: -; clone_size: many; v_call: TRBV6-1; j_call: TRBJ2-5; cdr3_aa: CASSEIGQETQYF; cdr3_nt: TGTGCCAGCAGTGAAATTGGCCAAGAGACCCAGTACTTC
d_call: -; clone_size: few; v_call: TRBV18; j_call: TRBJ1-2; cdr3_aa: CASSPNRQAADGYTF; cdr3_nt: TGTGCCAGCTCACCTAATAGACAGGCGGCAGATGGCTACACCTTC
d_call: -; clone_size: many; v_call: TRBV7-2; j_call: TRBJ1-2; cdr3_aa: CASSPRVNYGYTF; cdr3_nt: TGTGCCAGCAGCCCCAGGGTTAACTATGGCTACACCTTC
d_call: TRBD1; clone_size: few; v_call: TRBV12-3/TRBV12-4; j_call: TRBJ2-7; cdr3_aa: CASSTGTAIREQYF; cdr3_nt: TGTGCCAGCAGTACCGGGACAGCCATTAGAGAGCAGTACTTC
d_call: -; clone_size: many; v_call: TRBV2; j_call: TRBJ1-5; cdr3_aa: CASSTLREQPQHF; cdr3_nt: TGTGCCAGCAGTACGCTCAGAGAACAGCCCCAGCATTTT
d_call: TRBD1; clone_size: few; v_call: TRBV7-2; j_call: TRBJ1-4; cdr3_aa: CASSLMKGAGEKLFF; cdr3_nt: TGTGCCAGCAGCTTAATGAAGGGGGCCGGGGAAAAACTGTTTTTT
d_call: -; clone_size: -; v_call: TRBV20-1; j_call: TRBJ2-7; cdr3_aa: CSFPLTGISYEQYF; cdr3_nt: TGCAGTTTCCCTCTGACAGGTATCTCCTACGAGCAGTACTTC
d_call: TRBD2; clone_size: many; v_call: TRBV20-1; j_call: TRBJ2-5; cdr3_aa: CSANVDSGTQETQYF; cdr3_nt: TGCAGTGCTAACGTGGATAGCGGGACCCAAGAGACCCAGTACTTC
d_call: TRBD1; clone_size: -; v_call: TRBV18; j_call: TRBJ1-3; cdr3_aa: CASSPRQGAGNTIYF; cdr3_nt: TGTGCCAGCTCACCGAGACAGGGTGCGGGAAACACCATATATTTT
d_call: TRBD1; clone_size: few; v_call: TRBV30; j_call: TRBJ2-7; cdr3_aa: CAWSVGTGGYEQYF; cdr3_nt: TGTGCCTGGAGTGTGGGGACAGGGGGCTACGAGCAGTACTTC
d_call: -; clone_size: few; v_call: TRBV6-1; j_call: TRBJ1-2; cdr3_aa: CASSPGVSGYTF; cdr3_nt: TGTGCCAGCAGTCCCGGGGTCAGCGGCTACACCTTC
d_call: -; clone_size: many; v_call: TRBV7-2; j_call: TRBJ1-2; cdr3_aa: CASSLSSIRDGYTF; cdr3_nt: TGTGCCAGCAGCTTATCGTCCATTCGGGATGGCTACACCTTC
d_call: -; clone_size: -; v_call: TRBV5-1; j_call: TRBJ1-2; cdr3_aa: CASREPEQLYGYTF; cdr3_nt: TGCGCCAGCAGAGAGCCCGAACAGCTCTATGGCTACACCTTC
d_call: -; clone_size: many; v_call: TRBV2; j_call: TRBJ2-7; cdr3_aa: CASRDGQIYEQYF; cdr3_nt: TGTGCCAGCAGAGACGGACAGATATACGAGCAGTACTTC
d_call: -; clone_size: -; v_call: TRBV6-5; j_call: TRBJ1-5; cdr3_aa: CASSYSQSAGTAYSNQPQHF; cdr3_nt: TGTGCCAGCAGTTACTCCCAATCCGCTGGGACGGCATATAGCAATCAGCCCCAGCATTTT
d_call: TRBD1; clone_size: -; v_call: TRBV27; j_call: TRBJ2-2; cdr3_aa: CASRSRDRLVGVTGELFF; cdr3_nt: TGTGCCAGCAGGTCGAGGGACAGGCTCGTTGGCGTGACCGGGGAGCTGTTTTTT
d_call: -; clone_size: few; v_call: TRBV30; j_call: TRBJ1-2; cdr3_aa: CAWSGDTGSYGYTF; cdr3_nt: TGTGCCTGGAGTGGGGATACAGGGAGTTATGGCTACACCTTC
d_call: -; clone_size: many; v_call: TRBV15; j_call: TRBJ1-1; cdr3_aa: CATSSNYRDREAFF; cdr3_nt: TGTGCCACCAGCAGTAACTACCGCGACAGAGAAGCTTTCTTT
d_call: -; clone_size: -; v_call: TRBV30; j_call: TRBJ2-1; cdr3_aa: CAWRGAGRFYNEQFF; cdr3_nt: TGTGCCTGGAGGGGGGCAGGGAGGTTTTACAATGAGCAGTTCTTC
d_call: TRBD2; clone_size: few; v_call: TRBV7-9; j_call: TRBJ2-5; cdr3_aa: CASSPRGLYRLAQYF; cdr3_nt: TGTGCCAGCAGTCCGAGGGGACTATACCGTTTGGCCCAGTACTTC
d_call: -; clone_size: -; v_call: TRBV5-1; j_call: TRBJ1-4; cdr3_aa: CASSLAEGEKLFF; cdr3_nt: TGCGCCAGCAGCTTGGCTGAGGGGGAAAAACTGTTTTTT
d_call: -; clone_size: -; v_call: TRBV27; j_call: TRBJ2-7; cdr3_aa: CASRVVGGSYEQYF; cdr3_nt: TGTGCCAGCAGAGTGGTAGGGGGATCCTACGAGCAGTACTTC
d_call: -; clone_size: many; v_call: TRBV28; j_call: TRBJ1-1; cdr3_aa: CASTGGAWNTEAFF; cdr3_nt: TGTGCCAGCACCGGCGGGGCTTGGAACACTGAAGCTTTCTTT
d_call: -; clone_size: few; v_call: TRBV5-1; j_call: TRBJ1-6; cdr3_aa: CASSPAGANSPLHF; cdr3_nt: TGCGCCAGCAGCCCGGCGGGAGCCAATTCACCCCTCCACTTT